Described below is a single T cell receptor (beta chain) sequence and its context. The junction does not match germline at one end; this may be a read error. Amplification of TCR beta CDR3 regions was performed using RNA transcripts as template. The primer set for the first-round RT-PCR of the TCR CDR3 was HTBI. One entry per CDR3 protein results from TCRdb running MiXCR on the multiplex PCR reads. The sample holds approximately 640,000 distinct CDR3 sequences, less than 45% seen once. Germline V gives CDR1 SGHVS, CDR2 FQNEAQ. CDR3 length equals 13 residues. This record comes from a study of T cells in Graves' hyperthyroidism and ophthalmopathy.

The V call is TRBV7-8, the J call TRBJ1-3; D gene ambiguous. This receptor was taken from an adult man with Graves' disease, either hyperthyroidism or ophthalmopathy (not recorded which). The sequencing sample was made of peripheral blood or thyroid tissue (not recorded which). The DNA for the CDR3 is TGCGCCAGCAGCCAAGTTGTGGGAAACACCATATATTTT. This encodes CASSQVVGNTIYF.